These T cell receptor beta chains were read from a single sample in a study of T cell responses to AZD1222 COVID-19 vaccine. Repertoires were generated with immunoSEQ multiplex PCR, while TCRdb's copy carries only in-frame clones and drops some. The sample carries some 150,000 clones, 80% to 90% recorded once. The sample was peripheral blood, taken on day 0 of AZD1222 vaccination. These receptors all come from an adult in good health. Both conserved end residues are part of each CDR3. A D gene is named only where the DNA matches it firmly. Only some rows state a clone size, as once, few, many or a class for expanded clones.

cdr3_aa: CATSPTGESTDTQYF; cdr3_nt: TGTGCCACCAGTCCCACAGGGGAGAGCACAGATACGCAGTATTTT; j_call: TRBJ2-3; v_call: TRBV24-1; d_call: TRBD1; clone_size: -
cdr3_aa: CASSSKPRDNPTYEQYF; cdr3_nt: TGTGCCAGCAGCTCGAAGCCCCGGGACAACCCTACCTACGAGCAGTACTTC; j_call: TRBJ2-7; v_call: TRBV7-9; d_call: -; clone_size: once
cdr3_aa: CASSIARSSYNEQFF; cdr3_nt: TGTGCCAGTAGTATCGCTAGGAGCTCCTACAATGAGCAGTTCTTC; j_call: TRBJ2-1; v_call: TRBV19; d_call: -; clone_size: -
cdr3_aa: CASSPHSGRGETQYF; cdr3_nt: TGTGCCAGCAGTCCACATAGCGGGAGGGGAGAGACCCAGTACTTC; j_call: TRBJ2-5; v_call: TRBV28; d_call: TRBD2; clone_size: -
cdr3_aa: CATSRDPRGKLFF; cdr3_nt: TGTGCCACCAGCCGGGACCCGCGGGGAAAACTGTTTTTT; j_call: TRBJ1-4; v_call: TRBV15; d_call: -; clone_size: -
cdr3_aa: CASSNQGAGGYTF; cdr3_nt: TGTGCCAGCAGTAACCAGGGGGCCGGAGGCTACACCTTC; j_call: TRBJ1-2; v_call: TRBV6-5; d_call: TRBD1; clone_size: -
cdr3_aa: CASSTGAAGYTF; cdr3_nt: TGTGCCAGTAGTACAGGGGCGGCAGGCTACACCTTC; j_call: TRBJ1-2; v_call: TRBV19; d_call: -; clone_size: -
cdr3_aa: CASSPLAGVGNSPLHF; cdr3_nt: TGTGCCAGCAGCCCTCTCGCCGGGGTGGGGAATTCACCCCTCCACTTT; j_call: TRBJ1-6; v_call: TRBV6-2/TRBV6-3; d_call: -; clone_size: few
cdr3_aa: CASSLATVTSGPYEQYF; cdr3_nt: TGTGCCAGCAGCTTAGCCACGGTTACTAGCGGTCCCTACGAGCAGTACTTC; j_call: TRBJ2-7; v_call: TRBV7-6; d_call: TRBD2; clone_size: -
cdr3_aa: CASSISIGNQPQHF; cdr3_nt: TGTGCCAGCAGTATCAGCATCGGCAATCAGCCCCAGCATTTT; j_call: TRBJ1-5; v_call: TRBV28; d_call: -; clone_size: -
cdr3_aa: CASSRMAGQYNSPLHF; cdr3_nt: TGTGCCAGTAGTCGAATGGCGGGACAGTATAATTCACCCCTCCACTTT; j_call: TRBJ1-6; v_call: TRBV19; d_call: TRBD1; clone_size: -
cdr3_aa: CASSLVPGMSNQPQHF; cdr3_nt: TGTGCCAGCAGCTTGGTTCCGGGGATGAGCAATCAGCCCCAGCATTTT; j_call: TRBJ1-5; v_call: TRBV5-5; d_call: -; clone_size: -
cdr3_aa: CASSQRLAGFTLLSGELFF; cdr3_nt: TGTGCCAGCAGCCAGAGACTAGCGGGGTTTACCTTATTATCCGGGGAGCTGTTTTTT; j_call: TRBJ2-2; v_call: TRBV7-9; d_call: TRBD2; clone_size: -
cdr3_aa: CASSQSGTSGNTIYF; cdr3_nt: TGTGCCAGCAGTCAGTCCGGAACCTCTGGAAACACCATATATTTT; j_call: TRBJ1-3; v_call: TRBV6-6; d_call: -; clone_size: -
cdr3_aa: CASSQVRLAGDPYEQYF; cdr3_nt: TGTGCCAGCAGCCAAGTGAGACTAGCGGGAGACCCGTACGAGCAGTACTTC; j_call: TRBJ2-7; v_call: TRBV4-2; d_call: TRBD2; clone_size: once
cdr3_aa: CASSRQGARGNQPQHF; cdr3_nt: TGTGCCAGCAGTCGACAGGGGGCGCGGGGCAATCAGCCCCAGCATTTT; j_call: TRBJ1-5; v_call: TRBV6-6; d_call: TRBD1; clone_size: -
cdr3_aa: CASSFTGYEQYF; cdr3_nt: TGTGCCAGCAGCTTTACTGGTTACGAGCAGTACTTC; j_call: TRBJ2-7; v_call: TRBV7-9; d_call: -; clone_size: -
cdr3_aa: CASSSFGRGNTIYF; cdr3_nt: TGTGCCAGCAGTTCTTTCGGCCGCGGAAACACCATATATTTT; j_call: TRBJ1-3; v_call: TRBV6-6; d_call: -; clone_size: -
cdr3_aa: CASSQWGVTGASGNTIYF; cdr3_nt: TGTGCCAGCAGCCAGTGGGGGGTAACAGGGGCCTCTGGAAACACCATATATTTT; j_call: TRBJ1-3; v_call: TRBV28; d_call: TRBD1; clone_size: -
cdr3_aa: CASQGASLNEQFF; cdr3_nt: TGTGCCAGCCAGGGGGCGAGTTTGAATGAGCAGTTCTTC; j_call: TRBJ2-1; v_call: TRBV27; d_call: TRBD1; clone_size: -
cdr3_aa: CASAMGWKKDEQFF; cdr3_nt: TGTGCCAGCGCTATGGGCTGGAAGAAGGATGAGCAGTTCTTC; j_call: TRBJ2-1; v_call: TRBV3-1/TRBV3-2; d_call: -; clone_size: once
cdr3_aa: CASSPLAGGPTGELFF; cdr3_nt: TGTGCCAGCAGCCCCTTAGCGGGAGGGCCCACCGGGGAGCTGTTTTTT; j_call: TRBJ2-2; v_call: TRBV4-2; d_call: TRBD2; clone_size: once
cdr3_aa: CASSPAYETQYF; cdr3_nt: TGTGCCAGCAGTCCGGCGTATGAGACCCAGTACTTC; j_call: TRBJ2-5; v_call: TRBV7-8; d_call: -; clone_size: -
cdr3_aa: CASSPSEAGGKTQYF; cdr3_nt: TGTGCCAGCAGCCCCTCTGAGGCGGGAGGAAAGACCCAGTACTTC; j_call: TRBJ2-5; v_call: TRBV6-5; d_call: TRBD2; clone_size: few
cdr3_aa: CATSADSLSYTF; cdr3_nt: TGTGCCACCAGTGCGGACAGCTTAAGCTACACCTTC; j_call: TRBJ1-2; v_call: TRBV24-1; d_call: -; clone_size: -
cdr3_aa: CASSTTGGQAAAQPQHF; cdr3_nt: TGTGCCAGTAGTACTACAGGGGGCCAGGCGGCGGCTCAGCCCCAGCATTTT; j_call: TRBJ1-5; v_call: TRBV19; d_call: TRBD1; clone_size: once
cdr3_aa: CASSSRPSNSPLHF; cdr3_nt: TGTGCCAGCAGTTCGAGACCCTCAAATTCACCCCTCCACTTT; j_call: TRBJ1-6; v_call: TRBV6-6; d_call: -; clone_size: -
cdr3_aa: CASSRLQGLSNTGELFF; cdr3_nt: TGTGCCAGCAGCAGACTACAGGGTTTGTCGAACACCGGGGAGCTGTTTTTT; j_call: TRBJ2-2; v_call: TRBV9; d_call: -; clone_size: -
cdr3_aa: CAWEIGQNTGELFF; cdr3_nt: TGTGCCTGGGAAATAGGGCAGAACACCGGGGAGCTGTTTTTT; j_call: TRBJ2-2; v_call: TRBV30; d_call: -; clone_size: -
cdr3_aa: CAWRGHSNQPQHF; cdr3_nt: TGTGCCTGGAGGGGCCATAGCAATCAGCCCCAGCATTTT; j_call: TRBJ1-5; v_call: TRBV30; d_call: -; clone_size: -
cdr3_aa: CASLPGPRYYGYTF; cdr3_nt: TGTGCCAGCCTTCCCGGACCCAGGTACTATGGCTACACCTTC; j_call: TRBJ1-2; v_call: TRBV19; d_call: -; clone_size: once
cdr3_aa: CASSWVFRGNTGELFF; cdr3_nt: TGTGCCAGCAGCTGGGTCTTTCGCGGGAACACCGGGGAGCTGTTTTTT; j_call: TRBJ2-2; v_call: TRBV7-9; d_call: -; clone_size: -
cdr3_aa: CASSTRTGNTEAFF; cdr3_nt: TGTGCCAGCAGCACCCGGACAGGGAATACTGAAGCTTTCTTT; j_call: TRBJ1-1; v_call: TRBV7-2; d_call: TRBD1; clone_size: -
cdr3_aa: CASTTGRNQPQHF; cdr3_nt: TGTGCCAGCACTACAGGGCGTAATCAGCCCCAGCATTTT; j_call: TRBJ1-5; v_call: TRBV7-2; d_call: -; clone_size: -
cdr3_aa: CASSQRLRQGRSYEQYF; cdr3_nt: TGTGCCAGCAGCCAGAGGCTCAGGCAGGGAAGATCCTACGAGCAGTACTTC; j_call: TRBJ2-7; v_call: TRBV4-2; d_call: -; clone_size: -
cdr3_aa: CASSPRDGRNQPQHF; cdr3_nt: TGTGCCAGCAGCCCGCGGGACGGACGAAATCAGCCCCAGCATTTT; j_call: TRBJ1-5; v_call: TRBV9; d_call: -; clone_size: -
cdr3_aa: CASGMNRVWNSPLHF; cdr3_nt: TGTGCCAGCGGGATGAACAGGGTCTGGAATTCACCCCTCCACTTT; j_call: TRBJ1-6; v_call: TRBV27; d_call: -; clone_size: -
cdr3_aa: CASSQLAGGPETQYF; cdr3_nt: TGTGCCAGCAGCCAACTAGCGGGAGGGCCTGAGACCCAGTACTTC; j_call: TRBJ2-5; v_call: TRBV7-2; d_call: TRBD2; clone_size: -
cdr3_aa: CASRPSRNTEAFF; cdr3_nt: TGTGCCAGTAGGCCGTCCCGGAACACTGAAGCTTTCTTT; j_call: TRBJ1-1; v_call: TRBV19; d_call: -; clone_size: once
cdr3_aa: CASSQDPGQGGRSPLHF; cdr3_nt: TGCGCCAGCAGCCAAGATCCCGGCCAGGGAGGTCGCTCACCCCTCCACTTT; j_call: TRBJ1-6; v_call: TRBV4-3; d_call: -; clone_size: -
cdr3_aa: CASSLAGDPGELFF; cdr3_nt: TGTGCCAGCAGCTTAGCGGGAGATCCCGGGGAGCTGTTTTTT; j_call: TRBJ2-2; v_call: TRBV7-2; d_call: -; clone_size: -
cdr3_aa: CASTLTGVGTEAFF; cdr3_nt: TGTGCCAGTACCCTAACAGGGGTGGGGACTGAAGCTTTCTTT; j_call: TRBJ1-1; v_call: TRBV19; d_call: TRBD1; clone_size: -
cdr3_aa: CASSLEGTSFGELFF; cdr3_nt: TGTGCCAGCAGCCTCGAGGGGACATCCTTTGGGGAGCTGTTTTTT; j_call: TRBJ2-2; v_call: TRBV5-4; d_call: -; clone_size: -
cdr3_aa: CATSRGTANQPQHF; cdr3_nt: TGTGCCACCAGCAGAGGGACGGCCAATCAGCCCCAGCATTTT; j_call: TRBJ1-5; v_call: TRBV15; d_call: -; clone_size: once